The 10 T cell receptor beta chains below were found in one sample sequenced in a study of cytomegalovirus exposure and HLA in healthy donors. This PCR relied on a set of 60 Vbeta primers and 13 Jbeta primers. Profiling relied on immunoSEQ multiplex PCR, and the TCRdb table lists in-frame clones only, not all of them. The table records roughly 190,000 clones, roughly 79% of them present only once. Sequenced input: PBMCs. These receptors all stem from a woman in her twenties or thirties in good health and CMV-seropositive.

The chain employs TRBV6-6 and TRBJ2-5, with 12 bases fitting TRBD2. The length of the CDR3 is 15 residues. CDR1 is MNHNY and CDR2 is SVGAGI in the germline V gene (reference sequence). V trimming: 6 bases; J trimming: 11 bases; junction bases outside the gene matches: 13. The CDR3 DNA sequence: TGTGCCAGCAGAGACCCTAGCGGGAGGGCCGGTGAGCAGTACTTC. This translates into CASRDPSGRAGEQYF.

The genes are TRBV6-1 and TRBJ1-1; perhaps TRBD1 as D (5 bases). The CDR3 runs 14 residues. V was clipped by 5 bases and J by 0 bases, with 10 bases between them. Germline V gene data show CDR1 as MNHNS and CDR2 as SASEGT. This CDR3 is CASSLGRLNTEAFF. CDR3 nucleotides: TGTGCCAGCAGTTTGGGGCGGTTGAACACTGAAGCTTTCTTT.

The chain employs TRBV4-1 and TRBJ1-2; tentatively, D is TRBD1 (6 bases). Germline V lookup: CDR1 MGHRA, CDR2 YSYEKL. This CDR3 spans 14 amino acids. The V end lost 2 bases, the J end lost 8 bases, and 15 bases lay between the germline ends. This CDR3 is CASSQQGGAKGYTF. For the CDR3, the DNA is TGCGCCAGCAGCCAACAAGGGGGGGCTAAAGGCTACACCTTC.

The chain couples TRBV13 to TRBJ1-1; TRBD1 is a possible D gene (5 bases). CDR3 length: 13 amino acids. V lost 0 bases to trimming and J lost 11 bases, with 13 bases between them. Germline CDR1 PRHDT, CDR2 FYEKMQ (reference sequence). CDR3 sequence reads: CASSLGWGSGAFF. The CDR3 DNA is TGTGCCAGCAGCTTAGGTTGGGGCAGTGGTGCTTTCTTT.

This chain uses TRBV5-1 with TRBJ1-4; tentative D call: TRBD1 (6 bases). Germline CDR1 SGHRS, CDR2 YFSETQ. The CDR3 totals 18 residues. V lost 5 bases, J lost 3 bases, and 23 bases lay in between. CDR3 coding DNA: TGCGCCAGCAGAGCCGGGGACATCCCGATTGAAGCTAATGAAAAACTGTTTTTT. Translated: CASRAGDIPIEANEKLFF.

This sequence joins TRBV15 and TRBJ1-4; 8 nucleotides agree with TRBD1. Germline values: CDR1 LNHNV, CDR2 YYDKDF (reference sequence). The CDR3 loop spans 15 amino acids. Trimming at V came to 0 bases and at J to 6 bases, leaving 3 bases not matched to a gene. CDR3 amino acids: CATSRDRGRDEKLFF. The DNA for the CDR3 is TGTGCCACCAGCAGAGACAGGGGGCGGGATGAAAAACTGTTTTTT.

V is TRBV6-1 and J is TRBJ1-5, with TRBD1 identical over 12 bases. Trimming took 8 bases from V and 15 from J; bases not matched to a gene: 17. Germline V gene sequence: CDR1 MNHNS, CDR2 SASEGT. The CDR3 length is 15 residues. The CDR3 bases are TGTGCCAGCCATAAATCCGGGACAGGGGGCGTTTCAGGGCATTTT. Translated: CASHKSGTGGVSGHF.

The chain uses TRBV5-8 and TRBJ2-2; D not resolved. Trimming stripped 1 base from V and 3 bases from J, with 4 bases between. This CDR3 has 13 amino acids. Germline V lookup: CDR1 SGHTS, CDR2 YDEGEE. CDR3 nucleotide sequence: TGTGCCAGCAGCTTGAGCTACACCGGGGAGCTGTTTTTT. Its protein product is CASSLSYTGELFF.

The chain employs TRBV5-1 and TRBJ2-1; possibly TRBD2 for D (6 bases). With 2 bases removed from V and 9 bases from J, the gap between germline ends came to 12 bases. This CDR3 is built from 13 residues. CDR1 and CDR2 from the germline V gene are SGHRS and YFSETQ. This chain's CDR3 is CASSFSGVGEQFF. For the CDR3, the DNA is TGCGCCAGCAGCTTTTCGGGAGTTGGTGAGCAGTTCTTC.

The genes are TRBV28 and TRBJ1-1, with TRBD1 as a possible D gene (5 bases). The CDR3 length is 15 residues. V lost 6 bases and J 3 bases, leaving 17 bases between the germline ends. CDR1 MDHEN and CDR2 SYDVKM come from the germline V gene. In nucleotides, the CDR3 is TGTGCCAGCAGAGAATTTTCGCAGGGATACACTGAAGCTTTCTTT. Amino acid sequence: CASREFSQGYTEAFF.